The rows below give T cell receptor beta chains drawn from one sample of a study of regulatory T cells in long-lasting Graves disease. From the multiplex PCR reads, TCRdb called clonotypes with MiXCR, one entry per CDR3 protein. Here the sample spans almost 350,000 distinct CDR3 sequences, around 19% being singletons. The source was peripheral blood mononuclear cells (PBMCs), collected when the disease was refractory, from a patient treated with antithyroid drugs. The receptors shown here come from a female donor with Graves disease. CDR3s include the opening cysteine and the closing phenylalanine or tryptophan.

>TRBV13|16|TRBJ1-2
CASSERMHSRSYGYTF
>TRBV4-2|13|TRBJ1-1
CASSHRENTEAFF
>TRBV20-1|16|TRBJ2-1
CSARESSGSWGNEQFF
>TRBV29-1|15|TRBJ2-5
CSALHRGPYQETQYF
>TRBV6-5|16|TRBJ1-4
CASSYTRAVINEKLFF
>TRBV3-1|13|TRBJ2-7
CASGQGPTYEQYF
>TRBV20-1|14|TRBJ1-5
CSAIRGGPNQPQHF
>TRBV12-3/TRBV12-4|13|TRBJ2-3
CASSNGFRGTQYF
>TRBV6-1|15|TRBJ2-7
CASTGGRGRSYEQYF
>TRBV5-6|13|TRBJ1-4
CASSLSAIKKLFF
>TRBV9|14|TRBJ2-4
CASSEGPGLLIQYF
>TRBV12-3/TRBV12-4|15|TRBJ2-2
CASSLRRRTDGELFF
>TRBV7-8|13|TRBJ2-5
CASSQGVRETQYF
>TRBV13|11|TRBJ1-2
CASSLREGYTF
>TRBV7-9|18|TRBJ1-1
CASSSSRWDFGGNTEAFF
>TRBV5-4|17|TRBJ2-3
CASSSWASPRATDTQYF
>TRBV28|12|TRBJ2-2
CASSQVSGELFF
>TRBV11-3|14|TRBJ2-5
CASSLGGAGLNQYF
>TRBV6-2/TRBV6-3|14|TRBJ2-2
CASSYSKATGELFF
>TRBV19|14|TRBJ1-2
CASNLGTDAYGYTF
>TRBV7-7|15|TRBJ2-5
CASSPLKGPQETQYF
>TRBV6-2/TRBV6-3|15|TRBJ1-5
CASSYSTASSQPQHF
>TRBV27|14|TRBJ1-2
CASRVGRGYEGYTF
>TRBV10-1|15|TRBJ2-7
CASSGDDTKVYEQYF
>TRBV4-3|13|TRBJ2-5
CASSQRSGETQYF
>TRBV4-1|16|TRBJ2-7
CASSQRLAGGRDEQYF
>TRBV7-6|16|TRBJ1-1
CASSPLIGGENTEAFF
>TRBV10-3|12|TRBJ2-2
CAIGLVREELFF
>TRBV11-3|17|TRBJ2-7
CASGLTTSTPWGREQYF
>TRBV9|13|TRBJ1-1
CASSVARESEAFF
>TRBV20-1|20|TRBJ2-5
CSARLRGASGGVRLQETQYF
>TRBV18|13|TRBJ1-1
CASSPTQNTEAFF
>TRBV27|14|TRBJ1-4
CASTRGKRRRKLFF
>TRBV29-1|9|TRBJ2-7
CSLHRGDYF
>TRBV5-1|18|TRBJ2-7
CASSFRQPFGSGSYEQYF
>TRBV7-3|12|TRBJ2-2
CASLSATGELFF
>TRBV29-1|12|TRBJ2-7
CSVRRGTHEQYF
>TRBV9|15|TRBJ1-6
CASSPAGTANSPLHF
>TRBV20-1|15|TRBJ2-7
CSARDRTSGGPEQYF
>TRBV4-2|16|TRBJ2-2
CASSLRGDSHTGELFF
>TRBV19|16|TRBJ1-5
CASSIFGSDSNQPQHF
>TRBV6-1|12|TRBJ2-7
CASSTTSYEQYF
>TRBV3-1|16|TRBJ1-1
CASSQYGDGGGTEAFF
>TRBV11-2|16|TRBJ1-2
CASSFGETGGNYGYTF
>TRBV9|14|TRBJ1-1
CASSVELVNTEAFF
>TRBV6-2/TRBV6-3|16|TRBJ1-5
CASSYEGVYSNQPQHF
>TRBV4-1|14|TRBJ1-1
CASSLPYGGTEAFF
>TRBV20-1|13|TRBJ1-4
CSALKGPGEKLFF
>TRBV3-1|11|TRBJ2-1
CASSRRQEQFF
>TRBV18|16|TRBJ1-5
CASSLIGGENNQPQHF
>TRBV5-5|16|TRBJ1-4
CASSFLLTGGGEKLFF
>TRBV7-2|14|TRBJ2-5
CASSLWSTQETQYF
>TRBV12-3/TRBV12-4|17|TRBJ2-5
CASSNGLPRYSQETQYF
>TRBV6-1|16|TRBJ1-2
CASSEVRQRSNYGYTF